What follows are 9 T cell receptor beta chains derived from one specimen sequenced in a study of blood T cell repertoires in COVID-19. Assay: immunoSEQ multiplex PCR; the TCRdb copy retains only in-frame clones and omits some. The sample has just over 200,000 clones, roughly 75% seen once. Sample: peripheral blood. These receptors were collected from a woman between 70 and 85 years old with acute or convalescent COVID-19.

The chain has TRBV15 and TRBJ1-2; TRBD1 agrees at 7 bases. Germline V gives CDR1 LNHNV, CDR2 YYDKDF (reference sequence). The CDR3 contains 15 residues. Losses at the gene ends were 2 bases for V and 5 bases for J; bases not matched to a gene: 8. DNA of the CDR3: TGTGCCACCAGCAGACCTGACAGGGCCCCTTATGGCTACACCTTC. It specifies CATSRPDRAPYGYTF.

This chain connects TRBV5-1 to TRBJ1-5; TRBD1 is a possible D gene (5 bases). The length of the CDR3 is 13 residues. Per germline, CDR1 SGHRS and CDR2 YFSETQ. V lost 0 bases, J lost 6 bases, and 7 bases lay in between. The CDR3 loop is CASSLAQGQPQHF. The CDR3 nucleotides are TGCGCCAGCAGCTTGGCCCAGGGTCAGCCCCAGCATTTT.

The chain uses TRBV7-9 and TRBJ2-3; TRBD2 aligns across 8 bases. The CDR3 totals 17 residues. CDR1 and CDR2 (germline): SEHNR, FQNEAQ (reference sequence). After removal of 4 bases from V and 0 bases from J, the junction contained 9 bases not matched to a gene. In DNA form, the CDR3 reads TGTGCCAGCAGCTCCCCCGTGGTAGCGGGAAGCACAGATACGCAGTATTTT. It encodes CASSSPVVAGSTDTQYF.

The V and J genes are TRBV30 and TRBJ1-4, with a weak D call TRBD1 (5 bases). The CDR3 totals 13 residues. Germline values: CDR1 GTSNPN, CDR2 SVGIG (reference sequence). Deletions cut 4 bases from V and 0 bases from J, with 6 bases between. The chain's CDR3 is CAWTGATNEKLFF. DNA for the CDR3: TGTGCCTGGACGGGGGCAACTAATGAAAAACTGTTTTTT.

The J gene is TRBJ2-1, the V gene TRBV7-2; D may be TRBD1 (6 bases). Trimming took 2 bases from V and 6 from J, leaving 11 bases between them. Germline V gene sequence: CDR1 SGHTA, CDR2 FQGNSA. The CDR3 covers 14 residues. The CDR3 sequence is CASSLTWTVNEQFF. DNA of the CDR3: TGTGCCAGCAGCTTAACCTGGACAGTCAATGAGCAGTTCTTC.

The V and J genes are TRBV11-3 and TRBJ2-1, with 10 bases lining up with TRBD2. Germline V CDR1 and CDR2: SGHNT, YENEEA. The CDR3 totals 15 residues. V lost 3 bases, J lost 7 bases, and 6 bases stayed unmatched. CDR3 sequence (DNA): TGTGCCAGCAGCTTCGGGACTAGCGAGACTAATGAGCAGTTCTTC. It specifies CASSFGTSETNEQFF.

The V gene is TRBV12-3 or TRBV12-4, the J gene TRBJ2-5, with unresolved D. There are 13 residues in the CDR3. V shed 7 bases and J shed 5 bases, with 14 bases lying between them. Written as DNA, the CDR3 is TGTGCCAGCACCGTCCTAGGTTCGGAGACCCAGTACTTC. It translates to CASTVLGSETQYF.

This chain links TRBV5-4 with TRBJ2-3; D gene unclear. The V gene lost 3 bases and the J gene lost 6 bases, with 14 bases spanning the gap. Germline V CDR1 and CDR2: SGHNT, YYREEE (reference sequence). This CDR3 comprises 14 residues. This CDR3 is CASSSPSRSDTQYF. CDR3 DNA: TGTGCCAGCAGCTCCCCCTCTAGGTCCGATACGCAGTATTTT. Together with reference TRBV5-4 and TRBJ2-3, the CDR3 gives the full variable domain: ETGVTQSPTHLIKTRGQQVTLRCSSQSGHNTVSWYQQALGQGPQFIFQYYREEENGRGNFPPRFSGLQFPNYSSELNVNALELDDSALYLCASSSPSRSDTQYFGPGTRLTVL.

Comment on this clone: The DNA is omitted, as the CDR3 cannot be located on it reliably, and the CDR3 follows TCRdb's listing. The chain recombines TRBV10-3 with TRBJ1-1; the D call in the table, TRBD1, was not verified against the DNA. Germline CDR1 reads ENHRY; CDR2 reads SYGVKD. The CDR3 has 15 residues if both end residues are counted. CDR3 sequence reads: CAISERHFGNTEAFF.